The rows below give T cell receptor beta chains drawn from one sample of a study of blood T cell repertoires in COVID-19. Clones were read by immunoSEQ multiplex PCR, and TCRdb kept only the in-frame ones, dropping some. The data hold approximately 200,000 clones, with 80% to 90% observed a single time. The material sequenced was PBMCs or T cells enriched from blood (not recorded which). The receptors here all came from a young woman in a cohort exposed to, infected with or recovered from COVID-19 (not recorded which). The CDR3 runs from the conserved cysteine through the conserved F or W. D genes are given only for firm matches. Part of the rows lack a size; the others show once, few, many or a class for expanded clones.

d_call,j_call,v_call,clone_size,cdr3_nt,cdr3_aa
TRBD1,TRBJ1-1,TRBV29-1,-,TGCAGCGTAGTCGACAGGGTAGTAGGCACTGAAGCTTTCTTT,CSVVDRVVGTEAFF
TRBD2,TRBJ2-1,TRBV3-1/TRBV3-2,-,TGTGCCAGCAGCTTAGCTAGCGGGGGGAACAATGAGCAGTTCTTC,CASSLASGGNNEQFF
-,TRBJ1-3,TRBV25-1,-,TGTGCCAGCAGTGAATATGGGGGGGACTCTGGAAACACCATATATTTT,CASSEYGGDSGNTIYF
TRBD2,TRBJ2-1,TRBV27,once,TGTGCCACTATGGGACTAGCGGTAAATGAGCAGTTCTTC,CATMGLAVNEQFF
-,TRBJ1-6,TRBV28,once,TGTGCCAGCAGGTACAAATCGGGTCCTTCATCACCCCTCCACTTT,CASRYKSGPSSPLHF
TRBD1,TRBJ1-1,TRBV19,once,TGTGCCAGTAGAGAGCGGGACAGGGGGCAAGGCACTGAAGCTTTCTTT,CASRERDRGQGTEAFF
TRBD2,TRBJ2-4,TRBV2,-,TGTGCCTCATATAGAGTAGCGGGAGAGGGAAACATTCAGTACTTC,CASYRVAGEGNIQYF
TRBD2,TRBJ2-2,TRBV6-4,-,TGTGCCAGCAGTGCGCTAGGGACTAGCGACACCGGGGAGCTGTTTTTT,CASSALGTSDTGELFF
-,TRBJ1-4,TRBV21-1,-,TGTGCCGGGAGGACTAAAAACACCGCCAAAAATGAAAAACTGTTTTTT,CAGRTKNTAKNEKLFF
TRBD1,TRBJ2-7,TRBV6-5,-,TGTGCCAGCAAGACAACGACAGGGGCGACGGGAGAGCAGTACTTC,CASKTTTGATGEQYF
-,TRBJ2-5,TRBV5-1,once,TGCGCCAGCAGCTTGGAACCTGCGCAAGAGACCCAGTACTTC,CASSLEPAQETQYF
-,TRBJ1-2,TRBV10-3,-,TGTGCCACCAACCACCGGAGACAGGAACCTTTTGAGGGCTACACCTTC,CATNHRRQEPFEGYTF
TRBD2,TRBJ2-1,TRBV5-1,once,TGCGCCAGCAGCTTGAACCCGACTAGCGGGCACCGAACCTACAATGAGCAGTTCTTC,CASSLNPTSGHRTYNEQFF
TRBD1,TRBJ1-1,TRBV5-4,-,TGTGCCAGCCAACAGGGGGCGATGAAGAACACTGAAGCTTTCTTT,CASQQGAMKNTEAFF
-,TRBJ2-2,TRBV6-5,-,TGTGCCAGCAACCCGGGACATTCGAACACCGGGGAGCTGTTTTTT,CASNPGHSNTGELFF
-,TRBJ2-3,TRBV7-3,once,TGTGCCAGCAGCTCCTCTAGCACAGATACGCAGTATTTT,CASSSSSTDTQYF
-,TRBJ2-1,TRBV5-1,-,TGCGCCAGCAGCTTGGAGGATAATTACGCTAGGTTCAATGAGCAGTTCTTC,CASSLEDNYARFNEQFF
-,TRBJ2-2,TRBV7-2,few,TGTGCCAGCAGCGCCAGGGACTACACCGGGGAGCTGTTTTTT,CASSARDYTGELFF
-,TRBJ1-1,TRBV12-3/TRBV12-4,-,TGTGCCAGTGGACATTTTGAAGCTTTCTTT,CASGHFEAFF
-,TRBJ2-2,TRBV3-1/TRBV3-2,-,TGTGCCAGCAGCCAAGGTAGCTCCGGGGAGCTGTTTTTT,CASSQGSSGELFF
-,TRBJ2-6,TRBV19,-,TGTGCCAGTTCGACAAATGGGGCCAACGTCCTGACTTTC,CASSTNGANVLTF
TRBD1,TRBJ2-1,TRBV9,-,TGTGCCAGCAGCGGGACAGGGGGCATCAGAGCGGGAGGCCCTCTTTGGGCTCCTCAGAATGAGCAGTTCTTC,CASSGTGGIRAGGPLWAPQNEQFF
TRBD1,TRBJ2-7,TRBV2,few,TGTGCCAGCACCCCCCGGGACAGTAACTCCTACGAGCAGTACTTC,CASTPRDSNSYEQYF
-,TRBJ2-7,TRBV5-1,-,TGCGCCAGCAGCTTGGGGGGGGGCGGAACCACCCCTCAGCAGTACTTC,CASSLGGGGTTPQQYF
-,TRBJ2-5,TRBV10-3,-,TGTGCCATCAGACAGGGAGAGACCCAGTACTTC,CAIRQGETQYF
-,TRBJ2-5,TRBV20-1,-,TGCAGTGCTAGTCCCTTCCTCCAAGAGACCCAGTACTTC,CSASPFLQETQYF
-,TRBJ1-6,TRBV6-4,-,TGTGCCACACAGGTACATAATTCACCCCTCCACTTT,CATQVHNSPLHF
-,TRBJ1-5,TRBV7-2,-,TGTGCCAGCAGAGGAGTTTATAGCAATCAGCCCCAGCATTTT,CASRGVYSNQPQHF
TRBD2,TRBJ2-2,TRBV10-2,-,TGCGCCAGCAGGGGACTAGCGGAGAACACCGGGGAGCTGTTTTTT,CASRGLAENTGELFF
TRBD2,TRBJ2-7,TRBV7-9,-,TGTGCCAGCAGCTTCGGTAGCGGGAGGTACGAGCAGTACTTC,CASSFGSGRYEQYF
-,TRBJ2-2,TRBV19,-,TGTGCCAGTAGCTCCGGGGAGAACACCGGGGAGCTGTTTTTT,CASSSGENTGELFF
TRBD1,TRBJ1-2,TRBV19,-,TGTGCCAGTAGCCTACAGGGGGACACAAGCTATGGCTACACCTTC,CASSLQGDTSYGYTF
TRBD2,TRBJ2-5,TRBV28,-,TGTGCCAGCAGTGGGACTAGCGGGGAGGAGACCCAGTACTTC,CASSGTSGEETQYF
-,TRBJ1-4,TRBV5-1,-,TGCGCCAGCAGCTTGGACAGGGCGGTGGAAAAACTGTTTTTT,CASSLDRAVEKLFF
TRBD1,TRBJ1-5,TRBV6-6,-,TGTGCCAGCAATTTCGACAGGGGTCAGCCCCAGCATTTT,CASNFDRGQPQHF
-,TRBJ2-2,TRBV18,-,TGTGCCAGCTCTCGGGAGTTCGAAAGGACCGGGGAGCTGTTTTTT,CASSREFERTGELFF
TRBD1,TRBJ1-6,TRBV3-1/TRBV3-2,-,TGTGCCAGCAGCCAGCAGGGGGCGGCCCTCGATAATTCACCCCTCCACTTT,CASSQQGAALDNSPLHF
TRBD2,TRBJ2-2,TRBV7-8,-,TGTGCCAGCAGCTTGGACCTAGCGGGAGGCAACACCGGGGAGCTGTTTTTT,CASSLDLAGGNTGELFF
TRBD1,TRBJ1-2,TRBV4-1,-,TGCGCCAGCAGCCAGCCCCGACAGGGTAAGGACTATGGCTACACCTTC,CASSQPRQGKDYGYTF
-,TRBJ2-5,TRBV18,-,TGTGCCAGCTCACCAACAGGGCGACAAGAGACCCAGTACTTC,CASSPTGRQETQYF
TRBD1,TRBJ2-2,TRBV5-1,-,TGCGCCAGCAGCAAGGGACAGGGCCAGGGCACCGGGGAGCTGTTTTTT,CASSKGQGQGTGELFF
-,TRBJ1-2,TRBV2,many,TGTGCCAGCAGTGTCACAGGGTTGGACGGCTACACCTTC,CASSVTGLDGYTF
TRBD1,TRBJ1-1,TRBV4-2,-,TGTGCCAGCAGCCAAGAAGGGACAGAGTCGAACACTGAAGCTTTCTTT,CASSQEGTESNTEAFF
-,TRBJ2-5,TRBV19,-,TGTGCCAGTAGTGATTGGTGGGACTCCCGTGGGCAAGAGACCCAGTACTTC,CASSDWWDSRGQETQYF
TRBD1,TRBJ1-5,TRBV6-2/TRBV6-3,few,TGTGCCAGCAGTACAGGACAGGGGACGGGACAGCCCCAGCATTTT,CASSTGQGTGQPQHF
-,TRBJ2-5,TRBV18,-,TGTGCCAGCTCACCACCGGCGGGCCAAGAGACCCAGTACTTC,CASSPPAGQETQYF
-,TRBJ1-4,TRBV7-9,-,TGTGCCAGCAGCCCCCCGGGAGCCAGGGCCCTTCTTCATGAAAAACTGTTTTTT,CASSPPGARALLHEKLFF
-,TRBJ1-5,TRBV28,-,TGTGCCAGCAAGGCAGGGTTTGATCAGCCCCAGCATTTT,CASKAGFDQPQHF
TRBD2,TRBJ2-7,TRBV7-8,once,TGTGCCAGCAGCTTAGCGGGGGGGGTCTCCTACGAGCAGTACTTC,CASSLAGGVSYEQYF
-,TRBJ2-5,TRBV19,-,TGTGCCAGTAGTATAGTCCCCACAGCCCAAGAGACCCAGTACTTC,CASSIVPTAQETQYF
-,TRBJ2-1,TRBV7-9,-,TGTGCCAGCAGCTTTTCCGAGGACTTTAGTTATGATGAGCAGTTCTTC,CASSFSEDFSYDEQFF
-,TRBJ2-2,TRBV12-3/TRBV12-4,-,TGTGCCAGCACGAATCATGCGGGGGAGCTGTTTTTT,CASTNHAGELFF
TRBD1,TRBJ1-2,TRBV27,-,TGTGCCAGCAGGACCCCCGGGACAGAAAACTATGGCTACACCTTC,CASRTPGTENYGYTF
-,TRBJ1-1,TRBV19,-,TGTGCCAGCCGCCCCCCAGGAAACACTGAAGCTTTCTTT,CASRPPGNTEAFF
-,TRBJ1-3,TRBV11-3,-,TGTGCCAGCAGCTTAGCTCAAGATAGCTCTGGAAACACCATATATTTT,CASSLAQDSSGNTIYF
TRBD1,TRBJ1-4,TRBV5-6,-,TGTGCCAGCAGCTCTTCCGGGACAGGGATAAAACTGTTTTTT,CASSSSGTGIKLFF
-,TRBJ1-5,TRBV2,-,TGTGCCAGCAGAGTCGACAGCTATAGCAATCAGCCCCAGCATTTT,CASRVDSYSNQPQHF
TRBD1,TRBJ2-4,TRBV7-9,-,TGTGCCAGCAGCGAAAGAGAGACAGGGGCGGCCAAAAACATTCAGTACTTC,CASSERETGAAKNIQYF
TRBD2,TRBJ2-1,TRBV10-2,-,TGCGCCAGCAGTAGGGCGGGAGCGGCTGAGCAGTTCTTC,CASSRAGAAEQFF